These 18 T cell receptor beta chains share one sample of origin, sequenced in a study of regulatory T cells in long-lasting Graves disease (dated by TCRdb to about 2021). The time point label here, explained by the study, means: newly diagnosed GD, antithyroid drugs for less than 3 months. RNA was extracted from PBMCs in TRIzol for both TCR sequencing and RNA sequencing. Preparation of the library involved multiplex PCR. Sequencing relied on an Illumina HiSeq 4000. iRepertoire HTBI primers and Arm-PCR amplification of CDR3 regions were used to construct TCR beta libraries. The public reads were quality trimmed at Q25 with fastp and then assembled into clones with MiXCR by TCRdb, keeping productive beta chains. Each entry merges the rows of one CDR3 protein and shows their most common DNA and genes. Within this sample are almost 450,000 distinct CDR3 sequences, with approximately 16% of them counted one time only. Clones ranked in the top ten supply around 10% of the sample.

This same sample was also taken into another study, of T cells in Graves' hyperthyroidism and ophthalmopathy.

Sample: peripheral blood mononuclear cells (PBMCs), taken at new diagnosis, from a patient treated with antithyroid drugs. These receptor sequences come from a woman younger than 45 with Graves disease. Donor details come from another sample of the same person, matched by shared clones.

This clonotype was detected only once. A much larger clone sits a single nucleotide away, making a read error possible. The CDR3 loop reads CASGRAGHRGSNQPQHF. CDR3 nucleotides: TGTGCCAGCGGTCGCGCGGGACATCGGGGGAGCAATCAGCCCCAGCATTTT. The chain combines TRBV28 with TRBJ1-5; a weak D match, TRBD1 (6 bases). The V and J ends lost 8 bases and 1 base respectively, with 21 bases between them. The CDR3 is made up of 17 amino acids. Germline values: CDR1 MDHEN, CDR2 SYDVKM.

This clonotype was seen at least ten times. The chain recombines TRBV30 with TRBJ2-1, with a possible D match to TRBD1 (5 bases). Trimming removed 1 base at V and 1 base at J, with 14 bases between. The germline V gene encodes CDR1 GTSNPN and CDR2 SVGIG (reference sequence). CDR3 length: 16 amino acids. DNA of the CDR3: TGTGCCTGGAGTGGGCAGGGTCTGCCGTCCTACAATGAGCAGTTCTTC. Translation gives CAWSGQGLPSYNEQFF.

In its sample, this clonotype was seen many times. The chain carries TRBV7-2 and TRBJ2-1; D is possibly TRBD1 or TRBD2 (5 bases each). Trimming left V 3 bases short and J 3 bases short, with 9 bases between. This CDR3 is 14 amino acids long. Germline V gene data show CDR1 as SGHTA and CDR2 as FQGNSA. CDR3 DNA sequence: TGTGCCAGCAGCTTGGGGACGATCTACAATGAGCAGTTCTTC. This encodes CASSLGTIYNEQFF.

This clonotype was observed a handful of times. The rearrangement joins TRBV27 to TRBJ2-2, with 8 bases identical to TRBD1. The CDR3 runs 15 residues. Germline V gives CDR1 MNHEY, CDR2 SMNVEV (reference sequence). The junction had 9 bases not matched to a gene; V was cut back by 6 bases and J by 6 bases. CDR3 protein: CASSWTGTSPGELFF. The CDR3 bases are TGTGCCAGCAGCTGGACAGGGACGTCCCCCGGGGAGCTGTTTTTT.

This clonotype showed up just a few times. This sequence joins TRBV25-1 and TRBJ2-5; D gene ambiguous. Germline V gives CDR1 MGHDK, CDR2 SYGVNS. CDR3 length equals 14 residues. The germline V and J ends were trimmed by 2 bases and 1 base, with 8 bases remaining between them. CDR3 amino acids: CASSERAGQETQYF. In DNA, the CDR3 is TGTGCCAGCAGTGAAAGGGCAGGCCAAGAGACCCAGTACTTC.

This clonotype was counted at least ten times. This rearrangement joins TRBV7-8 to TRBJ2-2; D is possibly TRBD2 (5 bases). Germline V lookup: CDR1 SGHVS, CDR2 FQNEAQ. V lost 8 bases to trimming and J lost 6 bases, with 13 bases between them. This CDR3 is 13 amino acids long. The CDR3 sequence is CASYEASPGELFF. The CDR3 DNA reads as TGTGCCAGCTACGAGGCTAGCCCCGGGGAGCTGTTTTTT.

Only a few counts were recorded for this clonotype. This chain joins TRBV2 and TRBJ1-6, with 9 bases fitting TRBD1. Unmatched junction bases numbered 10, after V lost 6 bases and J lost 10 bases. The germline CDR1 and CDR2 sequences are SNHLY and FYNNEI. The CDR3 has 15 amino acids. CDR3 DNA: TGTGCCAGCAGCTTCGAACAGGGGGCTCGGTCACCCCTCCACTTT. Amino acid sequence: CASSFEQGARSPLHF. The whole variable domain, remainder taken from reference TRBV2 and TRBJ1-6, is EPEVTQTPSHQVTQMGQEVILRCVPISNHLYFYWYRQILGQKVEFLVSFYNNEISEKSEIFDDQFSVERPDGSNFTLKIRSTKLEDSAMYFCASSFEQGARSPLHFGNGTRLTVT.

This clonotype was seen a few times. CDR3 residues: CASSLKGLLYEQYF. In DNA form, the CDR3 reads TGTGCCAGCAGTTTAAAAGGACTCCTCTACGAGCAGTACTTC. The chain uses TRBV27 and TRBJ2-7, with a tentative D call TRBD2 (5 bases). Trimming stripped 2 bases from V and 3 bases from J, with 11 bases between. The CDR3 contains 14 residues. Germline V gives CDR1 MNHEY, CDR2 SMNVEV (reference sequence).

This clonotype has ten or more counts. The chain couples TRBV3-1 to TRBJ2-7; D is perhaps TRBD2 (7 bases). V dropped 2 bases and J dropped 1 base, with 12 bases sitting between them. The CDR3 is 15 amino acids. Germline-derived CDR1 and CDR2 are LGHDT and YNNKEL (reference sequence). The CDR3: CASSQSGDYSYEQYF. The DNA of the CDR3 is TGTGCCAGCAGCCAATCAGGGGACTATTCCTACGAGCAGTACTTC.

The chain recombines TRBV29-1 with TRBJ2-3; the D gene is possibly TRBD1 (6 bases). The CDR3 has 13 residues. Trimming left V 5 bases short and J 3 bases short, with 12 bases between. The germline CDR1 and CDR2 sequences are SQVTM and ANQGSEA. DNA of the CDR3: TGCAGCGTTTCCGACAGGACGACAGATACGCAGTATTTT. Translated: CSVSDRTTDTQYF.

This clonotype was detected only a few times. The chain links TRBV7-9 to TRBJ2-3, with 9 nucleotides matching TRBD2. Looked up from germline, CDR1 is SEHNR and CDR2 is FQNEAQ (reference sequence). The junction had 5 bases not matched to a gene; V was cut back by 5 bases and J by 2 bases. This CDR3 is 15 amino acids long. CDR3 in amino acids: CASSTTSGYTDTQYF. The CDR3 DNA reads TGTGCCAGCAGCACGACTAGCGGCTACACAGATACGCAGTATTTT.

This clonotype was found a few times. This sequence joins TRBV2 and TRBJ2-6; D call uncertain. V shed 7 bases and J shed 2 bases, with 12 bases lying between them. CDR1 is SNHLY, CDR2 FYNNEI, per germline. This CDR3 region has 15 residues. CDR3 sequence (DNA): TGTGCCAGCAATTGGAAGTTCACTGGGGCCAACGTCCTGACTTTC. This codes for CASNWKFTGANVLTF. The complete variable domain, with remaining parts taken from reference TRBV2 and TRBJ2-6, reads EPEVTQTPSHQVTQMGQEVILRCVPISNHLYFYWYRQILGQKVEFLVSFYNNEISEKSEIFDDQFSVERPDGSNFTLKIRSTKLEDSAMYFCASNWKFTGANVLTFGAGSRLTVL.

This clonotype was detected many times. As DNA, the CDR3 is TGTGCCAGCAGTCAAGGGACACGGGATCAGCCCCAGCATTTT. The encoded protein is CASSQGTRDQPQHF. V gene TRBV12-3 or TRBV12-4 combines with J gene TRBJ1-5; possibly TRBD1 for D (6 bases). V was shortened by 5 bases and J by 5 bases, with 13 bases between the two germline ends. The length of the CDR3 is 14 residues.

This chain joins TRBV10-3 and TRBJ2-7; TRBD2 matches 9 bases. CDR1 and CDR2 (germline): ENHRY, SYGVKD. V trimming: 10 bases; J trimming: 5 bases; junction bases outside the gene matches: 12. The CDR3 spans 14 residues. The CDR3: CATWASGTTNEQYF. The CDR3 DNA sequence: TGTGCCACCTGGGCTAGCGGGACGACCAACGAGCAGTACTTC.

This clonotype has at least ten counts. This chain connects TRBV2 to TRBJ2-1, with TRBD1 as a possible D gene (5 bases). CDR1 is SNHLY and CDR2 is FYNNEI in the germline V gene. The CDR3 runs 13 residues. Trimming shortened V by 9 bases and J by 7 bases, and 16 bases separated the two germline ends. CDR3 region: CASQKQEINEQFF. CDR3 in DNA: TGTGCCAGTCAAAAACAGGAGATAAATGAGCAGTTCTTC.

In its sample, this clonotype was seen many times. The chain is built from TRBV5-1 and TRBJ2-7; TRBD2 aligns across 11 bases. The ends lost 1 base at V and 5 bases at J; junction bases unmatched: 8. This CDR3 is built from 16 residues. Germline CDR1 and CDR2: SGHRS and YFSETQ. The CDR3 here is CASSLNSGRAFDEQYF. The CDR3 DNA reads TGCGCCAGCAGCTTGAATAGCGGGAGGGCCTTTGACGAGCAGTACTTC. Full variable domain (remainder filled in from reference TRBV5-1 and TRBJ2-7): KAGVTQTPRYLIKTRGQQVTLSCSPISGHRSVSWYQQTPGQGLQFLFEYFSETQRNKGNFPGRFSGRQFSNSRSEMNVSTLELGDSALYLCASSLNSGRAFDEQYFGPGTRLTVT.

This clonotype was recorded many times. The chain couples TRBV20-1 to TRBJ2-1; D unresolved. Per the germline V gene, CDR1 is DFQATT and CDR2 is SNEGSKA (reference sequence). V was pared by 3 bases and J by 10 bases, with 4 bases between. The CDR3 totals 9 residues. CDR3 DNA sequence: TGCAGTGCTAGTGAGGAGCAGTTCTTC. It is translated as CSASEEQFF.

This clonotype was counted a few times. The chain is built from TRBV28 and TRBJ2-7; the match to TRBD1 covers 7 bases. Germline trimming cut 5 bases from V and 5 bases from J; bases unmatched to any gene: 9. Germline CDR1 MDHEN, CDR2 SYDVKM. The CDR3 sequence is 14 residues long. CDR3 residues: CASSLTGLHDEQYF. CDR3 bases: TGTGCCAGCAGTCTGACAGGGCTTCACGACGAGCAGTACTTC.